This T cell receptor beta chain was sequenced in a study of blood T cells in healthy people across ages. It was with a sample-barcoded 5' primer and a J-beta primer mix that a second PCR of roughly 7 to 12 cycles was run. Each CDR3 protein gets one entry after TCRdb re-called the 5' RACE reads with MiXCR. Of 780,000 or so distinct CDR3 sequences listed, roughly 25% are singletons. The CDR3 runs 15 residues. V shed 1 base and J shed 0 bases, with 7 bases lying between them. Germline V gives CDR1 MGHRA, CDR2 YSYEKL. This clonotype was recorded a few times. The same data also contributed to another study, on T cells of mothers and their children.

The clonotype was recovered from a boy aged 10-17 years in good health. The V gene is TRBV4-1, the J gene TRBJ2-1; no clear D. What was sequenced was blood. CDR3 residues: CASSQAESSYNEQFF. CDR3 coding DNA: TGCGCCAGCAGCCAAGCGGAGAGCTCCTACAATGAGCAGTTCTTC.